The 26 T cell receptor beta chains reported below all come from one sample, sequenced in a study of blood T cells in healthy people across ages. Combining a sample-barcoded 5' primer with a J-beta primer mix, a second PCR ran for 7 to 11 cycles. TCRdb re-called the 5' RACE reads with MiXCR, one entry per CDR3 protein. Here the sample spans around 780,000 distinct CDR3 sequences, more than 50% being singletons. The sequenced sample consisted of blood. The receptors here all came from a man aged 35 to 55 in good health.

The V call is TRBV5-1, the J call TRBJ2-1; 7 nucleotides align to TRBD2. J was trimmed by 9 bases and V by 3 bases; bases with no gene match: 18. CDR1 and CDR2 (germline): SGHRS, YFSETQ. There are 17 residues in the CDR3. The CDR3, as DNA: TGCGCCAGCAGCTCAAGGGGTTGGCGGGAGTCGGATAGTGAGCAGTTCTTC. This encodes CASSSRGWRESDSEQFF.

The sample holds a few counts of this clonotype. The J gene is TRBJ1-1, the V gene TRBV5-1; D unclear. The CDR3 is made up of 14 amino acids. V dropped 3 bases and J dropped 5 bases, with 14 bases sitting between them. Germline V gives CDR1 SGHRS, CDR2 YFSETQ. The CDR3 spells CASSSAGSRTEAFF. CDR3 coding DNA: TGCGCCAGCAGCTCCGCGGGGAGCCGGACTGAAGCTTTCTTT.

V is TRBV4-3 and J is TRBJ2-1; D not resolved. The V gene's germline CDR1 is LGHNA and CDR2 YSLEER. V shed 1 base and J shed 12 bases, with 10 bases lying between them. CDR3 length: 12 amino acids. In DNA, the CDR3 is TGCGCCAGCAGCCAAGCGTCCGGCGGGCAGTTCTTC. Its protein product is CASSQASGGQFF.

The gene calls are TRBV2 and TRBJ2-3; no clear D. Looked up from germline, CDR1 is SNHLY and CDR2 is FYNNEI. V shed 7 bases and J shed 0 bases, with 11 bases lying between them. This CDR3 comprises 14 residues. CDR3 DNA sequence: TGTGCCAGCAAGCCGTTATCTAGCACAGATACGCAGTATTTT. This sequence encodes CASKPLSSTDTQYF.

Here the CDR3 DNA reads TGTGCCAGCAGTGACCCCAGGGGCCAGGACTACGAGCAGTACTTC. This gives the protein CASSDPRGQDYEQYF. The chain couples TRBV28 to TRBJ2-7; maybe TRBD1 (6 bases). CDR1 and CDR2 from the germline V gene are MDHEN and SYDVKM. The ends were cut back, 5 bases at V and 3 bases at J, with 17 bases in the middle. The length of the CDR3 is 15 residues.

The V call is TRBV5-1, the J call TRBJ2-5, with 11 positions matching TRBD2. The DNA end is a closer match to TRBJ2-7, so the J assignment may be wrong. The CDR3 has 16 amino acids. Germline V gene data show CDR1 as SGHRS and CDR2 as YFSETQ. Here the CDR3 reads CATHQDMGLAAYEQYF. The CDR3 DNA is TGCGCCACCCATCAGGACATGGGACTAGCGGCCTACGAGCAGTACTTC.

This clonotype was counted once. The chain employs TRBV6-6 and TRBJ2-5; D not certain. The germline V gene encodes CDR1 MNHNY and CDR2 SVGAGI (reference sequence). V lost 10 bases to trimming and J lost 5 bases, with 14 bases between them. This CDR3 region has 12 residues. The CDR3, as DNA: TGTGCCATCGGGCCCCTCGGGGAGACCCAGTACTTC. Protein product: CAIGPLGETQYF.

The chain links TRBV7-8 to TRBJ2-7; D perhaps matches TRBD1 (5 bases). In germline, CDR1 is SGHVS, CDR2 FQNEAQ. Deletions cut 5 bases from V and 1 base from J, with 15 bases between. This CDR3 has 15 amino acids. The CDR3 region is CASSARPTASYEQYF. The DNA of the CDR3 is TGTGCCAGCAGCGCACGCCCGACAGCTTCCTACGAGCAGTACTTC.

This clonotype was seen a single time. This chain's CDR3 is CASSSEFYSGANVLTF. The CDR3 bases are TGCGCCAGCAGCTCGGAGTTTTATTCTGGGGCCAACGTCCTGACTTTC. This chain links TRBV4-3 with TRBJ2-6; D is uncertain. This CDR3 is 16 amino acids long. Trimming took 5 bases from V and 1 from J, leaving 12 bases between them. In germline, CDR1 is LGHNA, CDR2 YSLEER.

This chain links TRBV2 with TRBJ2-3, with D tentatively TRBD2 (7 bases). Germline V lookup: CDR1 SNHLY, CDR2 FYNNEI. The V gene lost 10 bases and the J gene lost 2 bases, with 16 bases spanning the gap. CDR3 length: 14 residues. DNA of the CDR3: TGTGCCACAGGGGAGGGGGGGCCCACAGATACGCAGTATTTT. Translated: CATGEGGPTDTQYF. Full variable domain (outside the CDR3, taken from reference TRBV2 and TRBJ2-3): EPEVTQTPSHQVTQMGQEVILRCVPISNHLYFYWYRQILGQKVEFLVSFYNNEISEKSEIFDDQFSVERPDGSNFTLKIRSTKLEDSAMYFCATGEGGPTDTQYFGPGTRLTVL.

The chain recombines TRBV6-2 or TRBV6-3 with TRBJ2-5; D is ambiguous. The ends were cut back, 5 bases at V and 2 bases at J, with 9 bases in the middle. CDR3 length: 13 residues. Germline loops: CDR1 MNHEY, CDR2 SVGEGT. CDR3 region: CASSNGVQETQYF. The CDR3 coding sequence is TGTGCCAGCAGTAACGGAGTACAAGAGACCCAGTACTTC.

The chain employs TRBV14 and TRBJ1-2; D gene uncertain. Germline V gene data show CDR1 as SGHDN and CDR2 as FVKESK. Trimming took off 1 base at V and 7 bases at J, with 7 bases between the two ends. There are 12 residues in the CDR3. The CDR3, as DNA: TGTGCCAGCAGCCAAGTGGGGTCTGGCTACACCTTC. It codes for CASSQVGSGYTF.

This clonotype was detected a few times. The gene calls are TRBV7-2 and TRBJ2-4; D gene uncertain. The germline V and J ends were trimmed by 4 bases and 1 base, with 8 bases remaining between them. The germline gives CDR1 SGHTA, CDR2 FQGNSA. This CDR3 contains 14 residues. CDR3 in amino acids: CASSSDWAKNIQYF. CDR3 DNA sequence: TGTGCCAGCAGCTCGGATTGGGCCAAAAACATTCAGTACTTC.

This clonotype came up a few times. The genes are TRBV28 and TRBJ2-4, with D possibly TRBD2 on 6 matching bases. Germline-derived CDR1 and CDR2 are MDHEN and SYDVKM. This CDR3 spans 14 amino acids. V gave up 7 bases and J gave up 13 bases, with 23 bases separating them. The CDR3 reads CASTRDGVGNRQYF. DNA for the CDR3: TGTGCCAGCACGCGGGACGGGGTGGGTAATCGGCAGTACTTC.

The chain is built from TRBV25-1 and TRBJ2-5, with unresolved D. TRBJ2-7 matches the DNA end more closely, so the J call is doubtful. This CDR3 has 13 amino acids. In germline, CDR1 is MGHDK, CDR2 SYGVNS. The CDR3 nucleotides read TGTGCCAGCAGTGAGGTGGGAATCGACGAGCAGTACTTC. Translated, it gives CASSEVGIDEQYF.

The chain links TRBV7-2 to TRBJ2-5; D possibly matches TRBD1 or TRBD2 (6 bases each). The length of the CDR3 is 14 residues. Trimming took off 2 bases at V and 11 bases at J, with 18 bases between the two ends. Germline V gene data show CDR1 as SGHTA and CDR2 as FQGNSA. The CDR3 loop reads CASSLPGTLREQYF. CDR3 nucleotide sequence: TGTGCCAGCAGCTTACCAGGGACACTACGGGAGCAGTACTTC.

This clonotype was seen only a few times. The CDR3 protein is CASSEPWSENTEAFF. Here the CDR3 DNA reads TGTGCCAGCAGTGAACCCTGGTCCGAGAACACTGAAGCTTTCTTT. The chain uses TRBV2 and TRBJ1-1; D gene ambiguous. This CDR3 region has 15 residues. CDR1 SNHLY and CDR2 FYNNEI come from the germline V gene. V was clipped by 2 bases and J by 1 base, with 11 bases between them.

This clonotype showed up just a few times. This sequence joins TRBV20-1 and TRBJ2-1; D possibly corresponds to TRBD2 (5 bases). The CDR3 covers 13 residues. CDR1 is DFQATT, CDR2 SNEGSKA, per germline (reference sequence). Trimming pared 5 bases from V and 2 bases from J, leaving 10 bases between. CDR3 in amino acids: CSADLTTYNEQFF. In DNA, the CDR3 is TGCAGTGCTGACCTGACTACCTACAATGAGCAGTTCTTC.

V is TRBV4-1 and J is TRBJ2-7, with 8 bases that match TRBD1. The CDR3 sequence is 18 residues long. Germline V gene lookup returns CDR1 MGHRA and CDR2 YSYEKL. V trimming: 1 base; J trimming: 2 bases; junction bases outside the gene matches: 13. Here the CDR3 DNA reads TGCGCCAGCAGCCAAGCGGTTCGCTCAGGGGGCTATCCCTACGAGCAGTACTTC. This sequence encodes CASSQAVRSGGYPYEQYF.

The chain carries TRBV4-3 and TRBJ2-7; D perhaps matches TRBD2 (5 bases). Germline lookup yields CDR1 LGHNA and CDR2 YSLEER. This CDR3 has 13 residues. Trimming took 2 bases from V and 7 from J, leaving 12 bases between them. The CDR3 nucleotides are TGCGCCAGCAGCCAACCGGGATACAATGAGCAGTACTTC. Residues: CASSQPGYNEQYF.

CDR3 DNA: TGCGCCAGCAGCCAAGAGCGGACAGGCTCCTACAATGAGCAGTACTTC. Its translation is CASSQERTGSYNEQYF. This chain links TRBV4-3 with TRBJ2-1, with 7 bases fitting TRBD1. The J call may be wrong; the DNA end is better matched by TRBJ2-7. The germline CDR1 and CDR2 sequences are LGHNA and YSLEER. The CDR3 covers 16 residues.

The CDR3 spells CASSVSLARMGTQYF. DNA for the CDR3: TGTGCCAGCAGCGTCTCCTTAGCGCGGATGGGGACCCAGTACTTC. V is TRBV9 and J is TRBJ2-7; D might be TRBD2 (5 bases). The last part of the DNA fits TRBJ2-5 better; the J call may be wrong. This CDR3 is built from 15 residues. Germline V lookup: CDR1 SGDLS, CDR2 YYNGEE.

The V and J genes are TRBV12-3 or TRBV12-4 and TRBJ2-3, with 9 positions matching TRBD1. The CDR3 runs to 15 residues. V was pared by 4 bases and J by 2 bases, with 4 bases of the junction left unmatched. CDR3 sequence reads: CASSSTGGPTDTQYF. In nucleotides, the CDR3 is TGTGCCAGCAGTTCTACAGGGGGCCCCACAGATACGCAGTATTTT.

The V and J genes are TRBV24-1 and TRBJ2-1, with D possibly TRBD1 on 5 matching bases. The CDR3 covers 16 residues. V was pared by 4 bases and J by 5 bases, with 17 bases between. Germline CDR1 reads KGHDR; CDR2 reads SFDVKD. For the CDR3, the DNA is TGTGCCACCAGTGACCCCGGACAACCACTTAACAATGAGCAGTTCTTC. It yields the protein CATSDPGQPLNNEQFF.

V gene TRBV29-1 combines with J gene TRBJ2-4, with unresolved D. The DNA end is more similar to TRBJ2-7, so the J call may be wrong. Germline V gene sequence: CDR1 SQVTM, CDR2 ANQGSEA. This CDR3 contains 14 residues. The CDR3 spells CSVEVSESAYEQYF. The DNA for the CDR3 is TGCAGCGTTGAAGTGTCAGAATCTGCCTACGAGCAGTACTTC.

V gene TRBV29-1 combines with J gene TRBJ2-5; perhaps D is TRBD1 or TRBD2 (5 bases each). CDR3 length: 16 residues. Looked up from germline, CDR1 is SQVTM and CDR2 is ANQGSEA. V lost 4 bases, J lost 2 bases, and 20 bases lay in between. The CDR3 bases are TGCAGCGTTGGCCTTATGAGGGGAGCTAATCAAGAGACCCAGTACTTC. This gives the protein CSVGLMRGANQETQYF. Filled out from reference TRBV29-1 and TRBJ2-5, the complete variable domain reads SAVISQKPSRDICQRGTSLTIQCQVDSQVTMMFWYRQQPGQSLTLIATANQGSEATYESGFVIDKFPISRPNLTFSTLTVSNMSPEDSSIYLCSVGLMRGANQETQYFGPGTRLLVL.